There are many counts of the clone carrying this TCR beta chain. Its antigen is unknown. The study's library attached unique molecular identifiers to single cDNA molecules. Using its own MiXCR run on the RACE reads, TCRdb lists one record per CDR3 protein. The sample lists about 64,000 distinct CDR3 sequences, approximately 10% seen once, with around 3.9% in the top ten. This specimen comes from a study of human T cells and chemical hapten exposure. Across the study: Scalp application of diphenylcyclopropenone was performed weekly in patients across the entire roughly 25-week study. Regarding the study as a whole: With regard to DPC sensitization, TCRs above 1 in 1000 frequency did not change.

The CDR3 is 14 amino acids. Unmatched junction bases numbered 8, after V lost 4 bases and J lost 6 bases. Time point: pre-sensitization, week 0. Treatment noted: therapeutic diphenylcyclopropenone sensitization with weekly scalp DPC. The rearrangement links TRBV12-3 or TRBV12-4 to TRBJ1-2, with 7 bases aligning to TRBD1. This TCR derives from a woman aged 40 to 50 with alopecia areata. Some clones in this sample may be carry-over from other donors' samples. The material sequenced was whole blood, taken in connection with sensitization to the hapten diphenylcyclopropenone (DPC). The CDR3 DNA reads TGTGCCAGCAGTTCCGGGACAGCAAGAAATGGCTACACCTTC. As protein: CASSSGTARNGYTF.